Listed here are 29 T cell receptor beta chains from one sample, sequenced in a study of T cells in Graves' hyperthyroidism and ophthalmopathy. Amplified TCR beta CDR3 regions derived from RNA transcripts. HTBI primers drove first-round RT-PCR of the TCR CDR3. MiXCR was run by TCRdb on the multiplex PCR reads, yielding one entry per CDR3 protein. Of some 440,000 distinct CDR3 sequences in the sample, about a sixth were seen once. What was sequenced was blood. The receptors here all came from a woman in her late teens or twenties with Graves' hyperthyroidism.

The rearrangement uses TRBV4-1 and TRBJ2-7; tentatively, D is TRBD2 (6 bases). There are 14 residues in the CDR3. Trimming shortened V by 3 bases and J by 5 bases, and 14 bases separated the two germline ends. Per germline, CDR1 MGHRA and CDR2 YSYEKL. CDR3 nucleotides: TGCGCCAGCAGCCACCGGCCGGGGGACCACGAGCAGTACTTC. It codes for CASSHRPGDHEQYF.

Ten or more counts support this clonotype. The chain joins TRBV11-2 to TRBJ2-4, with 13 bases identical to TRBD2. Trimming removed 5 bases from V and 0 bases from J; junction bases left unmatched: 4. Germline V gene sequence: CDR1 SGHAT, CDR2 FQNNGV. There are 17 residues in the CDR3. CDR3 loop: CASSLRTSGGAKNIQYF. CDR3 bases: TGTGCCAGCAGCCTTAGGACTAGCGGGGGAGCCAAAAACATTCAGTACTTC.

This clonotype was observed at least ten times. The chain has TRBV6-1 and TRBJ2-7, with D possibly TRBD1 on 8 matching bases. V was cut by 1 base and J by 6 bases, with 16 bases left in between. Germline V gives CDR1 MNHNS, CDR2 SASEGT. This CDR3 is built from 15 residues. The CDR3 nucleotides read TGTGCCAGCAGTGAAGAGGCGGGAGACAGGGGCGAGCAGTACTTC. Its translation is CASSEEAGDRGEQYF.

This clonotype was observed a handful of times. DNA for the CDR3: TGTGCCATCAGTTTCCCCGGGACAGGGGAATATACGCAGTATTTT. This sequence encodes CAISFPGTGEYTQYF. This sequence joins TRBV10-3 and TRBJ2-3; 10 bases are a match to TRBD1. This CDR3 is built from 15 residues. Germline V gene lookup returns CDR1 ENHRY and CDR2 SYGVKD. Unmatched junction bases numbered 9, after V lost 5 bases and J lost 7 bases.

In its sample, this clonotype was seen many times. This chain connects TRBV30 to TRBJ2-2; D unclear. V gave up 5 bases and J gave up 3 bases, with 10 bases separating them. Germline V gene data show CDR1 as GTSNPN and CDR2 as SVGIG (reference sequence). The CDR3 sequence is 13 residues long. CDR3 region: CAWGPWDTGELFF. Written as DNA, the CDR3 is TGTGCCTGGGGACCCTGGGACACCGGGGAGCTGTTTTTT.

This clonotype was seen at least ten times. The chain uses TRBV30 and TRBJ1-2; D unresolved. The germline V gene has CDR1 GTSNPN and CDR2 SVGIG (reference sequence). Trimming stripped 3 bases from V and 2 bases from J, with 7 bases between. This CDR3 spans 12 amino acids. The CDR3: CAWSPQNYGYTF. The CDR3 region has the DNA TGTGCCTGGAGCCCGCAAAACTATGGCTACACCTTC.

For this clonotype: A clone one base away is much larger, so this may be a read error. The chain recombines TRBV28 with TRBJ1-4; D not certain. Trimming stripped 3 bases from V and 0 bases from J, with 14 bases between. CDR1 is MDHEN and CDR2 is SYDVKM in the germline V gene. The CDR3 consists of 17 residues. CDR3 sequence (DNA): TGTGCCAGCAGTTTCCCCGTGGCCGACCCAACTAATGAAAAACTGTTTTTT. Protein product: CASSFPVADPTNEKLFF.

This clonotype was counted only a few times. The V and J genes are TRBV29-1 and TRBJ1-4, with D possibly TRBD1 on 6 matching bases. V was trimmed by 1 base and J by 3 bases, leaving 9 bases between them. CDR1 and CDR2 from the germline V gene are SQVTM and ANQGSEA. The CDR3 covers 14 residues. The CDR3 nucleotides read TGCAGCGTTGAAGCGAGGGGGGCTAATGAAAAACTGTTTTTT. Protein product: CSVEARGANEKLFF.

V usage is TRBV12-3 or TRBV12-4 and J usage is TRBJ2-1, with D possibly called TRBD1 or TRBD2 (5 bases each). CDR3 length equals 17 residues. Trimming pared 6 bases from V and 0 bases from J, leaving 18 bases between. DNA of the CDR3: TGTGCCAGCAGCGGGGCCGGTTGGCCAAGCTCCTACAATGAGCAGTTCTTC. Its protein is CASSGAGWPSSYNEQFF.

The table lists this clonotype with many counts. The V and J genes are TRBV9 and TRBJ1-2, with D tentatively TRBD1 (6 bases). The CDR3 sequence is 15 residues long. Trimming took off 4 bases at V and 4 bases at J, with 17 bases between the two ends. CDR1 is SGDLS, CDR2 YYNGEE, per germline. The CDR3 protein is CASSPDRTTLYGYTF. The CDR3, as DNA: TGTGCCAGCAGCCCAGACAGGACTACTCTCTATGGCTACACCTTC.

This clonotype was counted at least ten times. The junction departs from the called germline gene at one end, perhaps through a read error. CDR3 nucleotides: TGTGCTAGCAGCTTATTGCCGGGGGAGACCCAGTACTTC. This gives the protein CASSLLPGETQYF. The rearrangement uses TRBV7-7 and TRBJ2-5; D perhaps matches TRBD2 (5 bases). The CDR3 length is 13 residues. Germline CDR1 and CDR2: SSHAT and FNYEAQ (reference sequence).

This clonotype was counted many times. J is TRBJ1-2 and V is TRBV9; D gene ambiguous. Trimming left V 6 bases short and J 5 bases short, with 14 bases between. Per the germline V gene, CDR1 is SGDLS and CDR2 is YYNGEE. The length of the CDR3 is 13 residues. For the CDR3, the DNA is TGTGCCAGCACCGAGGTGGATCGTTATGGCTACACCTTC. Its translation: CASTEVDRYGYTF.

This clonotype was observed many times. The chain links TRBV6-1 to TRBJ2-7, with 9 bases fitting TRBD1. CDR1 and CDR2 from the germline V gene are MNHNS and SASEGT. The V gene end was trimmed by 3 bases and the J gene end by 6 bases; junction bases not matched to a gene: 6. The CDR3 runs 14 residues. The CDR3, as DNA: TGTGCCAGCAGTGACGCCGGACAGGGGCCCGAGCAGTACTTC. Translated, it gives CASSDAGQGPEQYF.

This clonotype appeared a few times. The CDR3 is CASSQGRGATDTQYF. CDR3 nucleotide sequence: TGTGCCAGCAGCCAAGGGCGGGGGGCCACAGATACGCAGTATTTT. The chain combines TRBV3-1 with TRBJ2-3; TRBD2 matches 8 bases. The V gene end was trimmed by 1 base and the J gene end by 2 bases; junction bases not matched to a gene: 2. Germline V lookup: CDR1 LGHDT, CDR2 YNNKEL (reference sequence). This CDR3 is 15 amino acids long.

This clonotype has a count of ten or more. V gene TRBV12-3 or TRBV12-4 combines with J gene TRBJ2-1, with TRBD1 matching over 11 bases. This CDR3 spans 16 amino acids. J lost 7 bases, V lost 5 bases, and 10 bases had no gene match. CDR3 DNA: TGTGCCAGCAGTGGAGACCGGGACAGGGGGGGGAATGAGCAGTTCTTC. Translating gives CASSGDRDRGGNEQFF.

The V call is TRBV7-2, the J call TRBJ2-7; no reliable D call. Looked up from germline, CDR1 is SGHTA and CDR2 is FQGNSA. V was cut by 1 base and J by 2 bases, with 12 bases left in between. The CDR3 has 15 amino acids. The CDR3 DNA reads TGTGCCAGCAGCTTAGGTGGCGTCCCGACCTACGAGCAGTACTTC. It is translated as CASSLGGVPTYEQYF.

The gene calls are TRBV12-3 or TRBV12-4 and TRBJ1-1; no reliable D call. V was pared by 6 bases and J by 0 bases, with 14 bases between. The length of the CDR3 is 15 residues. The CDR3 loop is CASSPNSGMNTEAFF. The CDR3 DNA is TGTGCCAGCAGCCCGAATTCGGGGATGAACACTGAAGCTTTCTTT.

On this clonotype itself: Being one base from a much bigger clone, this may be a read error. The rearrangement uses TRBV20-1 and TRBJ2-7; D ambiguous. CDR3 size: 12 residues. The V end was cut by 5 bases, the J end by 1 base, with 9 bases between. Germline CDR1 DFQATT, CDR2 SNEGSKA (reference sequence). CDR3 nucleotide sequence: TGCAGTGCTCCGACTCAGTCCTACGAGCAGTACTTC. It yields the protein CSAPTQSYEQYF.

CDR3 nucleotides: TGTGCCAGCAGCTTGTTGACCGGGGGGCCCTATACGCAGTATTTT. This codes for CASSLLTGGPYTQYF. This chain links TRBV5-8 with TRBJ2-3, with D perhaps TRBD2 (7 bases). Looked up from germline, CDR1 is SGHTS and CDR2 is YDEGEE. The V and J ends lost 1 base and 7 bases respectively, with 16 bases between them. The CDR3 is made up of 15 amino acids.

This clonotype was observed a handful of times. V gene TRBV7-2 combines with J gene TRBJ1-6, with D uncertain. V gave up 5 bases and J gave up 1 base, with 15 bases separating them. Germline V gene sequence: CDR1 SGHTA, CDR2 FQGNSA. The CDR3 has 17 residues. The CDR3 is CASSVDRIRSYNSPLHF. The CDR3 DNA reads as TGTGCCAGCAGCGTGGATAGGATCAGGTCCTATAATTCACCCCTCCACTTT.

The CDR3: CASRDWAGEGNTIYF. The CDR3 nucleotides are TGTGCCAGCAGGGACTGGGCAGGGGAAGGAAACACCATATATTTT. V is TRBV2 and J is TRBJ1-3; D perhaps matches TRBD1 (6 bases). With 6 bases removed from V and 4 bases from J, the gap between germline ends came to 16 bases. This CDR3 has 15 residues. Germline V CDR1 and CDR2: SNHLY, FYNNEI.

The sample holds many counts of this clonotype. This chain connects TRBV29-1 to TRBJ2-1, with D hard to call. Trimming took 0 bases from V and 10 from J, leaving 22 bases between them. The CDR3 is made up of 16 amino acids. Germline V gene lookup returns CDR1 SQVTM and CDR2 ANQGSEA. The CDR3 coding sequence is TGCAGCGTTGAAGATCCGGACGGGCTCCCCGGCGGCGAGCAGTTCTTC. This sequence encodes CSVEDPDGLPGGEQFF.

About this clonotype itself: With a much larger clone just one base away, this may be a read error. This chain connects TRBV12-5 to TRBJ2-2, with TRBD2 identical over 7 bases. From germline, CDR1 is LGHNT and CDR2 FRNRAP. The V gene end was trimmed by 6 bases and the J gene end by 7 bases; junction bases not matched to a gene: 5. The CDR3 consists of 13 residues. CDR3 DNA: TGTGCTAGTGGCCTATGGGGGGGCGGGGAGCTGTTTTTT. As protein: CASGLWGGGELFF.

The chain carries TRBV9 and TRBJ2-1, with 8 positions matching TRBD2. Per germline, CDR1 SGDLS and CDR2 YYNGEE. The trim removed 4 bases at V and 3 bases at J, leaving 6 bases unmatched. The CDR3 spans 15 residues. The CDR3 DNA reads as TGTGCCAGCAGCACGGGGGGGGGCGTCTACAATGAGCAGTTCTTC. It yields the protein CASSTGGGVYNEQFF.

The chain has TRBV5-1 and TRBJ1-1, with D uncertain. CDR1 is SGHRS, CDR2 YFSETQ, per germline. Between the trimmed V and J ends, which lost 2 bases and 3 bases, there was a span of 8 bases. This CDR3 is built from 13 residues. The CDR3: CASSFPEHTEAFF. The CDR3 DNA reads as TGCGCCAGCAGCTTTCCGGAACACACTGAAGCTTTCTTT.

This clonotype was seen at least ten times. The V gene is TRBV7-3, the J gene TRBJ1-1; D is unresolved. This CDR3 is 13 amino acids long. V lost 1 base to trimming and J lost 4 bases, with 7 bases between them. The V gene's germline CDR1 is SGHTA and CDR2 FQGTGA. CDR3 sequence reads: CASSLIRSTEAFF. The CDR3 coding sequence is TGTGCCAGCAGCTTAATTAGGTCCACTGAAGCTTTCTTT. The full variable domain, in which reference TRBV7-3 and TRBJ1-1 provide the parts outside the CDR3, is GAGVSQTPSNKVTEKGKYVELRCDPISGHTALYWYRQSLGQGPEFLIYFQGTGAADDSGLPNDRFFAVRPEGSVSTLKIQRTERGDSAVYLCASSLIRSTEAFFGQGTRLTVV.

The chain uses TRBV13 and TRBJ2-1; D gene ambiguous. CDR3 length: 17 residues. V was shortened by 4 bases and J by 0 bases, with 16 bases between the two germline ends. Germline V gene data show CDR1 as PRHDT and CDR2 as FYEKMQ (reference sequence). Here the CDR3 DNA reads TGTGCCAGCAGCTCTAAAGTGGGCGGAAGCTCCTACAATGAGCAGTTCTTC. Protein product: CASSSKVGGSSYNEQFF.

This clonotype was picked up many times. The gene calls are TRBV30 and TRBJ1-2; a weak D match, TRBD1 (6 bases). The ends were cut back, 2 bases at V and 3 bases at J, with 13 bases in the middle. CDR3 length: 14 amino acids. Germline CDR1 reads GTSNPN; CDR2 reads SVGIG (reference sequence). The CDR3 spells CAWSPRGGYYGYTF. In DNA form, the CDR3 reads TGTGCCTGGAGTCCCCGGGGGGGCTACTATGGCTACACCTTC.

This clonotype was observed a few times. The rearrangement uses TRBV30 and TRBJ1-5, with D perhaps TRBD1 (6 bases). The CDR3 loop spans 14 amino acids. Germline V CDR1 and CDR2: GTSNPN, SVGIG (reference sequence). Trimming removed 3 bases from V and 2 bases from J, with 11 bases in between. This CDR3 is CAWRGGSGNQPQHF. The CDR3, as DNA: TGTGCCTGGAGAGGGGGTTCGGGCAATCAGCCCCAGCATTTT.